This TCR beta chain came from a study of response to subunit inactivated influenza vaccine. Study outcomes and limitations: After each seasonal influenza vaccination, few new T cells are recruited, the authors suggested.

TCRdb reprocessed the RT-PCR reads with MiXCR, giving one entry per CDR3 protein. The profile shows 450,000 to 700,000 distinct CDR3 sequences, less than 15% of them singletons. This clonotype was detected ten times or more. Its antigen is unknown. The clonotype originates from a man aged 50-59 years who received an inactivated influenza vaccine. This specimen was PBMCs from blood, taken less than 13 days after vaccination.

The CDR3, as DNA: TGTGCCAGCAGCGTAGCCGGGACTAGCGCCCCGGAGCAGTTCTTC. Translation: CASSVAGTSAPEQFF. The V call is TRBV11-2, the J call TRBJ2-1; TRBD2 agrees at 10 bases. The CDR3 contains 15 residues. Germline V gives CDR1 SGHAT, CDR2 FQNNGV. Germline trimming cut 5 bases from V and 10 bases from J; bases unmatched to any gene: 11.